Shown below are 21 T cell receptor beta chains from a single sample sequenced in a study of radiation and T cells in renal cell carcinoma. Time point in this sample: baseline pretreatment blood. As to treatment: 15 Gy SBRT to primary tumor, nephrectomy 4 weeks later. Repertoires were generated with immunoSEQ multiplex PCR, while TCRdb's copy carries only in-frame clones and drops some. The data show about 59,000 clones, more than 60% seen once. The specimen was blood, collected from a patient whose treatment included radiotherapy and nephrectomy. The source is a man aged 55 to 70 with renal cell carcinoma.

This clone showed up just once. The rearrangement joins TRBV19 to TRBJ1-1; D is ambiguous. V lost 3 bases, J lost 3 bases, and 11 bases lay in between. This CDR3 is built from 14 residues. The V gene's germline CDR1 is LNHDA and CDR2 SQIVND (reference sequence). CDR3 DNA sequence: TGTGCCAGTAGTATCCCCCTCATGGACACTGAAGCTTTCTTT. It encodes CASSIPLMDTEAFF. The full variable domain, completed using reference TRBV19 and TRBJ1-1, is DGGITQSPKYLFRKEGQNVTLSCEQNLNHDAMYWYRQDPGQGLRLIYYSQIVNDFQKGDIAEGYSVSREKKESFPLTVTSAQKNPTAFYLCASSIPLMDTEAFFGQGTRLTVV.

The chain employs TRBV19 and TRBJ1-5, with 7 bases lining up with TRBD1. The V gene end was trimmed by 4 bases and the J gene end by 1 base; junction bases not matched to a gene: 7. In germline, CDR1 is LNHDA, CDR2 SQIVND (reference sequence). The CDR3 is made up of 16 amino acids. CDR3 loop: CASSTMTGLSNQPQHF. The CDR3 DNA is TGTGCCAGTAGTACCATGACAGGGCTAAGCAATCAGCCCCAGCATTTT.

The V and J genes are TRBV14 and TRBJ1-3; the D is unclear. CDR3 length: 14 amino acids. With 4 bases removed from V and 5 bases from J, the gap between germline ends came to 12 bases. CDR1 SGHDN and CDR2 FVKESK come from the germline V gene. This CDR3 is CASSPLGDRNTIYF. The CDR3 nucleotides are TGTGCCAGCAGCCCTTTGGGAGACAGAAACACCATATATTTT.

The chain joins TRBV25-1 to TRBJ1-5; D call uncertain. The germline V gene encodes CDR1 MGHDK and CDR2 SYGVNS. V lost 3 bases and J lost 4, with 10 bases in between. This CDR3 comprises 14 residues. Written as DNA, the CDR3 is TGTGCCAGCAGTGATGTGGGAAAAAATCAGCCCCAGCATTTT. It yields the protein CASSDVGKNQPQHF. Full variable domain (remainder filled in from reference TRBV25-1 and TRBJ1-5): EADIYQTPRYLVIGTGKKITLECSQTMGHDKMYWYQQDPGMELHLIHYSYGVNSTEKGDLSSESTVSRIRTEHFPLTLESARPSHTSQYLCASSDVGKNQPQHFGDGTRLSIL.

V and J are TRBV7-2 and TRBJ1-4; the match to TRBD1 covers 8 bases. Per the germline V gene, CDR1 is SGHTA and CDR2 is FQGNSA. V shed 3 bases, J shed 5 bases, and the junction held 2 bases outside the gene matches. There are 14 residues in the CDR3. CDR3 protein: CASSLTGVNEKLFF. The CDR3 region has the DNA TGTGCCAGCAGCTTGACAGGGGTAAATGAAAAACTGTTTTTT.

The chain is built from TRBV5-1 and TRBJ2-1; 7 nucleotides match TRBD1. Trimming removed 3 bases from V and 9 bases from J; junction bases left unmatched: 18. CDR3 length: 17 amino acids. In germline, CDR1 is SGHRS, CDR2 YFSETQ. CDR3 nucleotides: TGCGCCAGCAGCTCAAACGAGGGGACAGCCGCTTCGGGTGAGCAGTTCTTC. Its protein product is CASSSNEGTAASGEQFF.

J is TRBJ2-1 and V is TRBV18; D assignment may be TRBD1 or TRBD2 (5 bases each). The CDR3 runs to 14 residues. Between the trimmed V and J ends, which lost 6 bases and 8 bases, there was a span of 17 bases. CDR1 and CDR2 from the germline V gene are KGHSH and LQKENI. The CDR3 bases are TGTGCCAGCTCCAATCAGCCTAGAGGGGATGAGCAGTTCTTC. This encodes CASSNQPRGDEQFF.

The chain uses TRBV9 and TRBJ2-2; 7 bases align to TRBD1. The length of the CDR3 is 14 residues. V gave up 3 bases and J gave up 6 bases; unmatched junction bases: 5. In germline, CDR1 is SGDLS, CDR2 YYNGEE. The chain's CDR3 is CASSETGDAGELFF. In nucleotides, the CDR3 is TGTGCCAGCAGCGAAACAGGGGACGCCGGGGAGCTGTTTTTT.

This clone was recorded a few times. V usage is TRBV4-3 and J usage is TRBJ1-1; D gene unclear. V was shortened by 1 base and J by 0 bases, with 6 bases between the two germline ends. The CDR3 sequence is 14 residues long. Germline values: CDR1 LGHNA, CDR2 YSLEER. CDR3 sequence: CASSQALMNTEAFF. DNA for the CDR3: TGCGCCAGCAGCCAAGCCCTCATGAACACTGAAGCTTTCTTT.

The V call is TRBV5-1, the J call TRBJ1-2; 8 bases are a match to TRBD1. The germline CDR1 and CDR2 sequences are SGHRS and YFSETQ. The CDR3 has 13 amino acids. V gave up 3 bases and J gave up 6 bases; unmatched junction bases: 4. CDR3 in amino acids: CASSSGQGDGYTF. In DNA, the CDR3 is TGCGCCAGCAGCTCCGGACAGGGCGATGGCTACACCTTC.

V gene TRBV15 combines with J gene TRBJ2-1; tentative D call: TRBD1 (6 bases). The length of the CDR3 is 16 residues. Germline CDR1 reads LNHNV; CDR2 reads YYDKDF (reference sequence). Deletions cut 4 bases from V and 1 base from J, with 14 bases between. In DNA form, the CDR3 reads TGTGCCACCAGCAAATCGTACGGACAGTCCTACAATGAGCAGTTCTTC. As protein: CATSKSYGQSYNEQFF.

The chain has TRBV7-7 and TRBJ1-1, with a weak D call TRBD1 (6 bases). Germline loops: CDR1 SSHAT, CDR2 FNYEAQ (reference sequence). V shed 1 base and J shed 0 bases, with 15 bases lying between them. The CDR3 has 17 amino acids. CDR3: CASSLELGGQMNTEAFF. As DNA, the CDR3 is TGTGCCAGCAGCTTAGAATTGGGGGGGCAGATGAACACTGAAGCTTTCTTT. The variable domain in full, completed from reference TRBV7-7 and TRBJ1-1, reads GAGVSQSPRYKVTKRGQDVTLRCDPISSHATLYWYQQALGQGPEFLTYFNYEAQPDKSGLPSDRFSAERPEGSISTLTIQRTEQRDSAMYRCASSLELGGQMNTEAFFGQGTRLTVV.

V and J are TRBV5-1 and TRBJ2-7, with 15 bases identical to TRBD2. Germline assignment: CDR1 SGHRS and CDR2 YFSETQ. The CDR3 loop spans 18 amino acids. The V gene end was trimmed by 4 bases and the J gene end by 4 bases; junction bases not matched to a gene: 12. The CDR3 is CASSTRTSGGALNYEQYF. CDR3 in DNA: TGCGCCAGCAGCACTCGGACTAGCGGGGGGGCCCTCAATTACGAGCAGTACTTC. Using reference TRBV5-1 and TRBJ2-7 for the parts outside the CDR3, the full variable domain is KAGVTQTPRYLIKTRGQQVTLSCSPISGHRSVSWYQQTPGQGLQFLFEYFSETQRNKGNFPGRFSGRQFSNSRSEMNVSTLELGDSALYLCASSTRTSGGALNYEQYFGPGTRLTVT.

The V gene is TRBV9, the J gene TRBJ1-1; maybe TRBD1 (5 bases). The CDR3 sequence is 15 residues long. Germline lookup yields CDR1 SGDLS and CDR2 YYNGEE. V lost 4 bases, J lost 8 bases, and 21 bases lay in between. CDR3 loop: CASSLTPGDEGEAFF. CDR3 DNA sequence: TGTGCCAGCAGCCTAACCCCCGGGGACGAGGGGGAAGCTTTCTTT.

The chain has TRBV9 and TRBJ1-1, with TRBD1 as a possible D gene (6 bases). The germline V and J ends were trimmed by 3 bases and 4 bases, with 10 bases remaining between them. This CDR3 spans 13 amino acids. Looked up from germline, CDR1 is SGDLS and CDR2 is YYNGEE. This CDR3 is CASSEGGGTEAFF. CDR3 nucleotide sequence: TGTGCCAGCAGCGAGGGAGGGGGCACTGAAGCTTTCTTT.

This chain links TRBV5-1 with TRBJ1-3; 9 bases are a match to TRBD1. This CDR3 contains 15 residues. The germline V gene encodes CDR1 SGHRS and CDR2 YFSETQ. Trimming at V came to 1 base and at J to 4 bases, leaving 3 bases not matched to a gene. The chain's CDR3 is CASSLRTGDGNTIYF. In nucleotides, the CDR3 is TGCGCCAGCAGCTTGCGGACAGGGGACGGAAACACCATATATTTT.

J is TRBJ2-7 and V is TRBV27, with D possibly being TRBD1 or TRBD2 (6 bases each). The CDR3 sequence is 13 residues long. Germline CDR1 reads MNHEY; CDR2 reads SMNVEV (reference sequence). Trimming shortened V by 6 bases and J by 1 base, and 10 bases separated the two germline ends. The CDR3 DNA sequence: TGTGCCAGCAGGGGGGGCGGGTCCTACGAGCAGTACGTC. Protein: CASRGGGSYEQYV.

This clone has more than one count but fewer than ten. The rearrangement uses TRBV30 and TRBJ1-4; D may be TRBD1 (5 bases). Per the germline V gene, CDR1 is GTSNPN and CDR2 is SVGIG (reference sequence). The CDR3 covers 14 residues. Trimming took 0 bases from V and 10 from J, leaving 15 bases between them. The CDR3 nucleotides read TGTGCCTGGAGTGTAGGGGTGAAAATGGGAAAACTGTTTTTT. This encodes CAWSVGVKMGKLFF.

There are a few counts of this clone. The rearrangement links TRBV6-1 to TRBJ2-3; 7 bases match TRBD2. The CDR3 covers 13 residues. Trimming removed 11 bases from V and 3 bases from J; junction bases left unmatched: 8. Germline assignment: CDR1 MNHNS and CDR2 SASEGT. The CDR3 reads CAGEGGRTDTQYF. The CDR3 nucleotides are TGTGCCGGGGAGGGCGGGAGAACAGATACGCAGTATTTT.

This chain links TRBV6-1 with TRBJ2-7; D ambiguous. Between the trimmed V and J ends, which lost 0 bases and 3 bases, there was a span of 9 bases. The CDR3 length is 14 residues. The germline V gene encodes CDR1 MNHNS and CDR2 SASEGT. DNA for the CDR3: TGTGCCAGCAGTGAAGCACCTGGGATCTACGAGCAGTACGTC. Translating gives CASSEAPGIYEQYV.

The chain joins TRBV2 to TRBJ2-1; 7 bases map to TRBD2. This CDR3 contains 16 residues. Germline V gives CDR1 SNHLY, CDR2 FYNNEI. The junction had 8 bases not matched to a gene; V was cut back by 6 bases and J by 0 bases. The chain's CDR3 is CASRDGLESSYNEQFF. DNA of the CDR3: TGTGCCAGCAGGGACGGACTAGAAAGCTCCTACAATGAGCAGTTCTTC.